This TCR beta chain stems from a study of blood T cell repertoires in COVID-19. About the research overall: The United States, Italy and Spain supplied acute and convalescent COVID-19 samples.

A few counts support this clone. This sample also contains other DNA sequences that code for the same CDR3. In assigning cohorts, the study relied on participant-reported clinical history. Two negative PCRs, clearance, or symptom resolution characterized the recovered Cohort 3 donors. This CDR3 is 14 amino acids long. The V gene end was trimmed by 3 bases and the J gene end by 2 bases; junction bases not matched to a gene: 2. The germline V gene has CDR1 SEHNR and CDR2 FQNEAQ (reference sequence). As originally analysed: Reference gene primer amplification gave nucleated cell count estimates. Libraries were prepared by immunoSEQ multiplex PCR; TCRdb keeps only in-frame clonotypes and omits some of them. V and J calls plus clone size are reproduced from that table; the DNA served to infer D and trimming. The repertoire holds about 470,000 clones, with roughly 90% as singletons.

Sequencing was carried out using PBMCs or T cells enriched from blood (not recorded which). The receptor comes from a woman aged 18-29 years who had recovered from COVID-19. V gene TRBV7-9 combines with J gene TRBJ1-1; 8 nucleotides agree with TRBD1. CDR3 region: CASSLGQVNTEAFF. CDR3 in DNA: TGTGCCAGCAGCTTGGGACAGGTCAACACTGAAGCTTTCTTT.